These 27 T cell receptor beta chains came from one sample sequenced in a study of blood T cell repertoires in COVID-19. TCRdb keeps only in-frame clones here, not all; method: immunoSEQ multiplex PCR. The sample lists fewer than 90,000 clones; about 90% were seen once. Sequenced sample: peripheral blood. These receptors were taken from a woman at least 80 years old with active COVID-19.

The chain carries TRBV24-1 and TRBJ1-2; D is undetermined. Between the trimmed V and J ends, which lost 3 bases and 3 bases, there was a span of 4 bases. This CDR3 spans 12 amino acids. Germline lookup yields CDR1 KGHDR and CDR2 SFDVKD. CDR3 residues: CATSDPYYGYTF. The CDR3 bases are TGTGCCACCAGTGATCCGTACTATGGCTACACCTTC.

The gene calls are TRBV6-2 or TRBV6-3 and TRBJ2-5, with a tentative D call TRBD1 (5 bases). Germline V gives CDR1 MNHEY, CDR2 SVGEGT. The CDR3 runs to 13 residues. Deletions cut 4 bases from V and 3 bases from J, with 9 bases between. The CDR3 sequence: CASSFSREETQYF. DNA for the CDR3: TGTGCCAGCAGTTTTAGCAGGGAAGAGACCCAGTACTTC.

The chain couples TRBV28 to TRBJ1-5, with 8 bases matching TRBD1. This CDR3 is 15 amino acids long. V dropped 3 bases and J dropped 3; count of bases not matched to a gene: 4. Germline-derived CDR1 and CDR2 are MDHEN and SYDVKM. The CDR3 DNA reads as TGTGCCAGCAGTTTGGACAGGGCAATCAATCAGCCCCAGCATTTT. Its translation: CASSLDRAINQPQHF.

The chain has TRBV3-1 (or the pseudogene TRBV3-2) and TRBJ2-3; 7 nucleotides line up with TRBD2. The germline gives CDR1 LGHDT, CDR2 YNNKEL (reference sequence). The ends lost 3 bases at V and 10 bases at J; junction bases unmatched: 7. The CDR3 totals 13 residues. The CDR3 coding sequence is TGTGCCAGCAGCCAGGAAGCGGGATCGGCGCAGTATTTT. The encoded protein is CASSQEAGSAQYF.

CDR3: CASSPPSSRQGHEGYTF. CDR3 sequence (DNA): TGTGCCAGCTCACCACCAAGCTCCCGGCAGGGGCATGAAGGCTACACCTTC. This sequence joins TRBV18 and TRBJ1-2, with TRBD1 as a possible D gene (6 bases). With 0 bases removed from V and 8 bases from J, the gap between germline ends came to 22 bases. This CDR3 region has 17 residues. CDR1 is KGHSH, CDR2 LQKENI, per germline.

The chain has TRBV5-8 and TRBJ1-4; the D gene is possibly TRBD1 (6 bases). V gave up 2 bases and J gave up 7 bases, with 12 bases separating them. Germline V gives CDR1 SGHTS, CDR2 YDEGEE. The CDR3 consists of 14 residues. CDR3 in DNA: TGTGCCAGCAGCTTTAGACAGGAGGCTGAAAAACTGTTTTTT. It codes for CASSFRQEAEKLFF.

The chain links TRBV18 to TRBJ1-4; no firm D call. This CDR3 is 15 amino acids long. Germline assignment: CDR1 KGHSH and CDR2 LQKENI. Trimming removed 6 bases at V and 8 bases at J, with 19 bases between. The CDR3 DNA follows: TGTGCCAGCTCGACACCTGGAGGGAACCGGGAAAAACTGTTTTTT. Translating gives CASSTPGGNREKLFF.

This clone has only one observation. The CDR3 DNA follows: TGTGCCAGCAGCGTAATGGCGGGAGGGCCCCACGAGCAGTACTTC. It yields the protein CASSVMAGGPHEQYF. The gene calls are TRBV9 and TRBJ2-7, with 9 bases aligning to TRBD2. The CDR3 sequence is 15 residues long. The V segment lost 1 base and the J segment 5 bases; nucleotides outside the gene matches: 7. Germline V lookup: CDR1 SGDLS, CDR2 YYNGEE.

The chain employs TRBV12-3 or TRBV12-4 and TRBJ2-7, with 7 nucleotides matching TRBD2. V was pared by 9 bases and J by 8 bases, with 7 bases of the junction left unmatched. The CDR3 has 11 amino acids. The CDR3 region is CARGGYCQQYF. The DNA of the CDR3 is TGTGCCAGGGGAGGGTACTGTCAGCAGTACTTC.

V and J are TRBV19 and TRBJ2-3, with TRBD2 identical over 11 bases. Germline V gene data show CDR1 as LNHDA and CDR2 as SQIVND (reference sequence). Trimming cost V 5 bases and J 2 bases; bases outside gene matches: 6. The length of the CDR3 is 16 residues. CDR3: CASSRRTSGSTDTQYF. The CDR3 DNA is TGTGCCAGTAGTCGACGGACTAGCGGGTCCACAGATACGCAGTATTTT.

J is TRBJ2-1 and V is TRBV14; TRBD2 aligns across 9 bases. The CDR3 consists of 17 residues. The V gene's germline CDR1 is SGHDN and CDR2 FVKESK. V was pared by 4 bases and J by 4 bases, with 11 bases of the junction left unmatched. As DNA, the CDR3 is TGTGCCAGCAGCCCGCCTTTCACTAGCGGGTCTTACAATGAGCAGTTCTTC. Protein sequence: CASSPPFTSGSYNEQFF.

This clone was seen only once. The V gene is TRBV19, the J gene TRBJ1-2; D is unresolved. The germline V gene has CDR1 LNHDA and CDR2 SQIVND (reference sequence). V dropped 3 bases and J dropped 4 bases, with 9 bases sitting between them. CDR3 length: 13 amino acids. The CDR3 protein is CASSMSQAYGYTF. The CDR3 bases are TGTGCCAGTAGTATGTCGCAGGCCTATGGCTACACCTTC. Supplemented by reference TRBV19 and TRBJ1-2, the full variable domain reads DGGITQSPKYLFRKEGQNVTLSCEQNLNHDAMYWYRQDPGQGLRLIYYSQIVNDFQKGDIAEGYSVSREKKESFPLTVTSAQKNPTAFYLCASSMSQAYGYTFGSGTRLTVV.

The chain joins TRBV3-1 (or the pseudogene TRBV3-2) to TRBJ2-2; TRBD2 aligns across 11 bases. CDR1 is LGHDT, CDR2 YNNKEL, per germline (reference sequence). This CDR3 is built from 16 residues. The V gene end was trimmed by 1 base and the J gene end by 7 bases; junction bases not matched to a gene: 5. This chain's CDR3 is CASSQGSGRAIGELFF. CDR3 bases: TGTGCCAGCAGCCAAGGTAGCGGGAGGGCGATCGGGGAGCTGTTTTTT.

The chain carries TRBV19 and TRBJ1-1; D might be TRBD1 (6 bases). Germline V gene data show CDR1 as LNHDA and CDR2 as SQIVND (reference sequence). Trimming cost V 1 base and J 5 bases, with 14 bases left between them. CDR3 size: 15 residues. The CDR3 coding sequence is TGTGCCAGTAGTATAGGGGGGCAGGGAAGAACTGAAGCTTTCTTT. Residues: CASSIGGQGRTEAFF.

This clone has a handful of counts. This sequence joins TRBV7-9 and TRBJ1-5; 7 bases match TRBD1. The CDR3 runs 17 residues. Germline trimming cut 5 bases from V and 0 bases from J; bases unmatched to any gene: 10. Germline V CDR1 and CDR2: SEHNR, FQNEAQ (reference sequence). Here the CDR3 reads CASSLEQGKYSNQPQHF. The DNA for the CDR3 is TGTGCCAGCAGCCTGGAACAGGGGAAGTATAGCAATCAGCCCCAGCATTTT.

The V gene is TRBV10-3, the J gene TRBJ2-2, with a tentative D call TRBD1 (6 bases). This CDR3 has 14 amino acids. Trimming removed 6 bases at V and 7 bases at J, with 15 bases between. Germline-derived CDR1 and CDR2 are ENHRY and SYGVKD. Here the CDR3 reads CAIRETGQNGELFF. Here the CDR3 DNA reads TGTGCCATCAGGGAAACAGGGCAAAACGGGGAGCTGTTTTTT.

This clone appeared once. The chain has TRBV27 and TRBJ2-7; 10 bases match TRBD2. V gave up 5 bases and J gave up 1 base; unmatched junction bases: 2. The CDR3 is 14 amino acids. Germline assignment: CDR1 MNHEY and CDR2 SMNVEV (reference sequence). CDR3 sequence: CASSIAGGSYEQYF. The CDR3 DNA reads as TGTGCCAGCAGTATAGCGGGAGGTTCCTACGAGCAGTACTTC.

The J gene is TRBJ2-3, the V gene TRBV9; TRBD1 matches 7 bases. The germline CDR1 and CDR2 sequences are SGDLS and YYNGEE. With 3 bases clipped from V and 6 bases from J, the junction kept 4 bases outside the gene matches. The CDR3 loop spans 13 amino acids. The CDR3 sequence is CASSARGSDTQYF. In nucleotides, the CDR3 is TGTGCCAGCAGCGCCAGGGGGTCCGATACGCAGTATTTT. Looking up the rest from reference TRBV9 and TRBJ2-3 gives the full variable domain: DSGVTQTPKHLITATGQRVTLRCSPRSGDLSVYWYQQSLDQGLQFLIQYYNGEERAKGNILERFSAQQFPDLHSELNLSSLELGDSALYFCASSARGSDTQYFGPGTRLTVL.

The CDR3 bases are TGTGCCAGCAGTTCCCGAGCGGGAGAAGGTGAGCAGTTCTTC. Translated: CASSSRAGEGEQFF. The V call is TRBV6-6, the J call TRBJ2-1, with TRBD2 matching 8 bases. The CDR3 is made up of 14 amino acids. Germline values: CDR1 MNHNY, CDR2 SVGAGI (reference sequence). V shed 4 bases, J shed 9 bases, and the junction held 8 bases outside the gene matches.

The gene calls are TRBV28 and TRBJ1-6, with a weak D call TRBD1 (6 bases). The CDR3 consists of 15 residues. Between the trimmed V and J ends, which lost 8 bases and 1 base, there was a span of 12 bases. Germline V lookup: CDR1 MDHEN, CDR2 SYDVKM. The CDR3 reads CASQDSFSYNSPLHF. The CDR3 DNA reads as TGTGCCAGCCAGGACAGCTTTTCCTATAATTCACCCCTCCACTTT.

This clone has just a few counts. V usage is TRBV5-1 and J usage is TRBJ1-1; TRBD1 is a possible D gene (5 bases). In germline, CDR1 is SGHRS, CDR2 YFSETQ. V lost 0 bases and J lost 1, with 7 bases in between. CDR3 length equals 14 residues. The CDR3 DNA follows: TGCGCCAGCAGCTTGGCCGGGGGGAACACTGAAGCTTTCTTT. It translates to CASSLAGGNTEAFF.

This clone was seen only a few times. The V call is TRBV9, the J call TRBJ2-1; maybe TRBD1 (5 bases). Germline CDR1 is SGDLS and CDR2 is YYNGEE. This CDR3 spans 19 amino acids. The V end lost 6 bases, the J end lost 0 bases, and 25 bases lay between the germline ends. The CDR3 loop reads CASTLGASPSKSSYNEQFF. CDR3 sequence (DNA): TGTGCCAGCACCCTAGGGGCCTCCCCGTCTAAAAGCTCCTACAATGAGCAGTTCTTC.

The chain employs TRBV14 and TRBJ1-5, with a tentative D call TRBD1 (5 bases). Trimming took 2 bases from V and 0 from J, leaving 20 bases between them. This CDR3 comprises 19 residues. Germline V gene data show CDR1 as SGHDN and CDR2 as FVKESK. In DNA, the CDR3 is TGTGCCAGCAGCCAACCGGGACCCGGGAGGCTCGTTAGCAATCAGCCCCAGCATTTT. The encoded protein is CASSQPGPGRLVSNQPQHF.

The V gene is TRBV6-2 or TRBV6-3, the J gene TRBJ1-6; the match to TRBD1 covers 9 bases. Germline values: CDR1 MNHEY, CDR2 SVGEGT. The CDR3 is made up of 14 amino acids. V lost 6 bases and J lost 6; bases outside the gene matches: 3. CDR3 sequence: CASSRDRANSPLHF. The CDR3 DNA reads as TGTGCCAGCAGCCGGGACAGGGCTAATTCACCCCTCCACTTT.

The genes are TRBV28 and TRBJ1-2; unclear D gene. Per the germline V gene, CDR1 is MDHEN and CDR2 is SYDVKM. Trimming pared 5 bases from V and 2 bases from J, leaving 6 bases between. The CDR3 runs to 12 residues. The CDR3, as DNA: TGTGCCAGCAGTCCCCCGAACTATGGCTACACCTTC. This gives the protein CASSPPNYGYTF.

CDR3 sequence: CASSQSEAGEQFF. The CDR3 coding sequence is TGTGCCAGCAGCCAATCAGAGGCTGGGGAGCAGTTCTTC. V gene TRBV7-9 combines with J gene TRBJ2-1; D is uncertain. CDR3 length: 13 amino acids. The V end lost 5 bases, the J end lost 10 bases, and 15 bases lay between the germline ends. Germline values: CDR1 SEHNR, CDR2 FQNEAQ (reference sequence).

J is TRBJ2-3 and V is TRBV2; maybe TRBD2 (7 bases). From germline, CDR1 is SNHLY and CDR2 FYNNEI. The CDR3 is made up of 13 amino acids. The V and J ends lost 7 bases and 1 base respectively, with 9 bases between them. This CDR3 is CASKGGGTDTQYF. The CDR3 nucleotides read TGTGCCAGCAAAGGGGGGGGCACAGATACGCAGTATTTT. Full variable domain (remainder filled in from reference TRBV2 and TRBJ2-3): EPEVTQTPSHQVTQMGQEVILRCVPISNHLYFYWYRQILGQKVEFLVSFYNNEISEKSEIFDDQFSVERPDGSNFTLKIRSTKLEDSAMYFCASKGGGTDTQYFGPGTRLTVL.